This section outlines one T cell receptor beta chain sequence together with its context. The antigen remains unidentified. Patients who underwent sequencing had shown CD8+CD57+ cell expansion by flow cytometry. Every patient had severe acquired aplastic anemia. Trimming took 3 bases from V and 6 from J; bases not matched to a gene: 15. CDR3 length: 18 residues. CDR1 and CDR2 from the germline V gene are SGHTA and FQGNSA. This record belongs to a study of CD8+CD57+ T cells in acquired aplastic anemia. At the level of the study: Sorted CD4+ and CD8+ cells yielded DNA averaging about 3.2 ug. General study results and limits: Simpson's diversity of CD8+ cells was not significantly different in patients compared with controls.

TCR beta VDJ and CDR3 profiles were obtained from a genomic DNA template. A single record per CDR3 protein comes from TCRdb applying MiXCR to the reads. The sample includes under 200,000 distinct CDR3 sequences, 71% of them seen just once. Specimen: sorted CD4+, CD8+, or CD8+CD57+ T cells (not recorded which) from PBMCs. The chain joins TRBV7-2 to TRBJ2-1; 9 nucleotides agree with TRBD2. The sequence derives from a human donor with aplastic anemia. The CDR3 bases are TGTGCCAGCAGCTTTAGGGGGGAGAGACTAGCGGCCTTCAATGAGCAGTTCTTC. It codes for CASSFRGERLAAFNEQFF.